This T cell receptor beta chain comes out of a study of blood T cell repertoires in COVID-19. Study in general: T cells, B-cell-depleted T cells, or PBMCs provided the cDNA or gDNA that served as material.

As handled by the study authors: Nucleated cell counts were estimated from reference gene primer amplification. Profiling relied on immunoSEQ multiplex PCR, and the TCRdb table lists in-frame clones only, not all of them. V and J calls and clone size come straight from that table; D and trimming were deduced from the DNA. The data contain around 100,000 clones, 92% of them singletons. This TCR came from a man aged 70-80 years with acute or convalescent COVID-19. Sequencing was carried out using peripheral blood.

CDR3 amino acids: CASRGSEYNEQFF. As DNA, the CDR3 is TGTGCCAGCCGGGGGTCAGAATACAATGAGCAGTTCTTC. The chain employs TRBV28 and TRBJ2-1; D perhaps matches TRBD2 (6 bases). The V end was cut by 8 bases, the J end by 4 bases, with 12 bases between. This CDR3 spans 13 amino acids. The germline V gene encodes CDR1 MDHEN and CDR2 SYDVKM.